The 26 T cell receptor beta chains given below trace back to one sample, sequenced in a study of prognosis after radiotherapy for stage I lung cancer (dated by TCRdb to the early 2020s). Sequencer: Illumina HiSeq 3000. Two rounds of multiplex PCR were performed to amplify the TCR beta CDR3 region from genomic DNA. The first PCR round used primers specific to each TRBV and TRBJ gene, and the primer sequences were filed in Chinese patent CN105087789A. TCRdb reprocessing: public reads trimmed at Q25 with fastp, clones called with MiXCR, in-frame beta chains kept. Every entry covers one CDR3 protein and lists the most common genes and DNA from its rows. Present in this sample are roughly 38,000 distinct CDR3 sequences, roughly a quarter of which were seen just once. The ten largest clones take up less than 30% of the sample. The sequencing used PBMCs, collected before or after stereotactic body radiation therapy (not recorded which). The receptors derive from a donor aged 50 or older with non-small cell lung cancer.

This clonotype was seen ten or more times. This rearrangement joins TRBV7-2 to TRBJ2-1; D is uncertain. The CDR3 runs 16 residues. Germline loops: CDR1 SGHTA, CDR2 FQGNSA. Trimming stripped 1 base from V and 0 bases from J, with 10 bases between. The DNA of the CDR3 is TGTGCCAGCAGCTTAGAGTCGGCTAGCTCCTACAATGAGCAGTTCTTC. Its protein is CASSLESASSYNEQFF.

This clonotype was seen ten or more times. The genes are TRBV6-1 and TRBJ1-5; the D gene is possibly TRBD1 (5 bases). The CDR3 sequence is 14 residues long. The V end was cut by 6 bases, the J end by 0 bases, with 9 bases between. Germline CDR1 reads MNHNS; CDR2 reads SASEGT. CDR3: CASRGLNSNQPQHF. CDR3 DNA sequence: TGTGCCAGCAGGGGGCTTAATAGCAATCAGCCCCAGCATTTT.

In this sample, this clonotype turned up once. The chain is built from TRBV27 and TRBJ2-7; 8 nucleotides align to TRBD2. The CDR3 loop spans 14 amino acids. The germline CDR1 and CDR2 sequences are MNHEY and SMNVEV (reference sequence). V was pared by 6 bases and J by 1 base, with 5 bases of the junction left unmatched. As DNA, the CDR3 is TGTGCCAGCAGCCTAAAGCGGGGGTCCTACGAGCAGTACTTC. It codes for CASSLKRGSYEQYF.

Worth noting for this clonotype: This may be a read error, as it is one base from a much larger clone. V is TRBV4-1 and J is TRBJ1-2; TRBD1 is a possible D gene (5 bases). CDR1 is MGHRA and CDR2 is YSYEKL in the germline V gene. The CDR3 is 13 residues long. V shed 5 bases and J shed 8 bases, with 15 bases lying between them. The CDR3 DNA sequence: TGCGCCAGCAGCTCCCACGGGGGAGGGGGCTACACCTTC. This translates into CASSSHGGGGYTF.

In this sample, this clonotype turned up many times. The CDR3 spells CSVRQGSNQPQHF. CDR3 nucleotide sequence: TGCAGCGTCAGACAGGGTAGCAATCAGCCCCAGCATTTT. J is TRBJ1-5 and V is TRBV29-1; TRBD1 agrees at 7 bases. Germline V CDR1 and CDR2: SQVTM, ANQGSEA. The CDR3 sequence is 13 residues long. Trimming cost V 6 bases and J 0 bases; bases outside gene matches: 2.

This clonotype was recorded many times. The CDR3 bases are TGTGCCACCAGCATGCTGGGGGGGGTCACTCACGAGCAGTACTTC. Translation gives CATSMLGGVTHEQYF. The rearrangement links TRBV15 to TRBJ2-7; 7 bases align to TRBD2. The J segment lost 5 bases and the V segment lost 4 bases, leaving 11 bases of the junction unmatched. CDR1 is LNHNV, CDR2 YYDKDF, per germline (reference sequence). The CDR3 extends over 15 amino acids.

This clonotype has ten or more counts. The chain recombines TRBV7-6 with TRBJ2-1, with D maybe TRBD1 (5 bases). The germline CDR1 and CDR2 sequences are SGHVS and FNYEAQ. CDR3 length equals 16 residues. Between the trimmed V and J ends, which lost 1 base and 7 bases, there was a span of 17 bases. CDR3 in amino acids: CASSLVGSSNRNEQFF. CDR3 nucleotides: TGTGCCAGCAGCTTAGTGGGAAGTAGCAACAGGAATGAGCAGTTCTTC.

This clonotype was recorded at least ten times. The chain has TRBV5-1 and TRBJ1-5; D not certain. This CDR3 has 15 amino acids. Trimming took off 9 bases at V and 2 bases at J, with 18 bases between the two ends. The germline CDR1 and CDR2 sequences are SGHRS and YFSETQ. The CDR3 loop is CANASVEGRNQPQHF. For the CDR3, the DNA is TGCGCCAACGCTTCGGTGGAGGGTCGCAATCAGCCCCAGCATTTT. Drawing the rest from reference TRBV5-1 and TRBJ1-5, the complete variable domain is KAGVTQTPRYLIKTRGQQVTLSCSPISGHRSVSWYQQTPGQGLQFLFEYFSETQRNKGNFPGRFSGRQFSNSRSEMNVSTLELGDSALYLCANASVEGRNQPQHFGDGTRLSIL.

This clonotype was recorded many times. V usage is TRBV5-5 and J usage is TRBJ2-3; perhaps TRBD2 as D (5 bases). V was pared by 4 bases and J by 3 bases, with 15 bases between. Germline V gene data show CDR1 as SGHKS and CDR2 as YYEKEE (reference sequence). The length of the CDR3 is 15 residues. This chain's CDR3 is CASSGGPGKTDTQYF. As DNA, the CDR3 is TGTGCCAGCAGCGGCGGACCGGGGAAGACAGATACGCAGTATTTT. Looking up the rest from reference TRBV5-5 and TRBJ2-3 gives the full variable domain: DAGVTQSPTHLIKTRGQQVTLRCSPISGHKSVSWYQQVLGQGPQFIFQYYEKEERGRGNFPDRFSARQFPNYSSELNVNALLLGDSALYLCASSGGPGKTDTQYFGPGTRLTVL.

About this clonotype: The missing conserved phenylalanine or tryptophan at the end of this CDR3 makes a read error likely. The rearrangement joins TRBV12-3 or TRBV12-4 to TRBJ2-3, with TRBD2 identical over 16 bases. Trimming took 5 bases from V and 2 from J; bases not matched to a gene: 10. The CDR3 contains 19 residues. DNA of the CDR3: TGTGCCAGCAGTCCTACCGGGACTAGCGGGGGGGAGTACACAGATACGCAGTATTAT. Protein sequence: CASSPTGTSGGEYTDTQYY.

The sample holds many counts of this clonotype. V and J are TRBV9 and TRBJ1-2, with D possibly being TRBD1 (5 bases). From germline, CDR1 is SGDLS and CDR2 YYNGEE. This CDR3 is built from 13 residues. The V end was cut by 0 bases, the J end by 8 bases, with 11 bases between. CDR3 sequence reads: CASSVGSRVGYTF. The CDR3 DNA reads TGTGCCAGCAGCGTAGGAAGCAGGGTCGGCTACACCTTC.

This clonotype was observed at least ten times. The V call is TRBV6-5, the J call TRBJ2-7, with TRBD1 matching over 7 bases. This CDR3 comprises 14 residues. From germline, CDR1 is MNHEY and CDR2 SVGAGI. Losses at the gene ends were 1 base for V and 4 bases for J; bases not matched to a gene: 4. The CDR3 sequence: CASSYLGQTYEQYF. The CDR3 DNA is TGTGCCAGCAGTTACTTGGGACAGACGTACGAGCAGTACTTC.

This clonotype was seen at least ten times. The chain is built from TRBV4-1 and TRBJ2-7; D is uncertain. The CDR3 length is 14 residues. V was clipped by 0 bases and J by 6 bases, with 12 bases between them. Germline-derived CDR1 and CDR2 are MGHRA and YSYEKL. DNA of the CDR3: TGCGCCAGCAGCCAAGATCAGCTGAGAGCCGAGCAGTACTTC. It yields the protein CASSQDQLRAEQYF.

Points on this clonotype: This likely reflects a read error, since a far larger clone is one base away. The chain links TRBV6-4 to TRBJ1-5; tentatively, D is TRBD1 (5 bases). CDR3 length: 15 amino acids. Trimming took 7 bases from V and 3 from J, leaving 16 bases between them. Germline CDR1 reads MRHNA; CDR2 reads SNTAGT. CDR3 bases: TGTGCCAGCAAAGAATCCGCAGGACACAATCAGCCCCAGCATTTT. Translating gives CASKESAGHNQPQHF.

This clonotype has ten or more counts. The chain combines TRBV20-1 with TRBJ1-2; D gene unclear. Germline assignment: CDR1 DFQATT and CDR2 SNEGSKA (reference sequence). The CDR3 has 13 amino acids. Trimming shortened V by 0 bases and J by 4 bases, and 9 bases separated the two germline ends. CDR3 coding DNA: TGCAGTGCTAGAGATAAGGAGATCTATGGCTACACCTTC. It encodes CSARDKEIYGYTF.

This clonotype came up many times. The gene calls are TRBV12-3 or TRBV12-4 and TRBJ2-7; D might be TRBD1 (6 bases). CDR3 size: 15 residues. Trimming stripped 1 base from V and 3 bases from J, with 13 bases between. CDR3 residues: CASSLVQGPIYEQYF. In DNA form, the CDR3 reads TGTGCCAGCAGTTTAGTGCAGGGGCCTATCTACGAGCAGTACTTC.

Notes on this clonotype: This likely stems from a read error, as it lies one base from a far larger clone. The J gene is TRBJ1-2, the V gene TRBV6-4, with D perhaps matching TRBD1 (6 bases). CDR3 length: 18 residues. Germline V CDR1 and CDR2: MRHNA, SNTAGT. CDR3 in DNA: TGTGCCAGCAGTTACTCAAACCCCTCGACAGGAGCCTTGTGGTGCTACACCTTC. It codes for CASSYSNPSTGALWCYTF.

This clonotype occurred many times. V is TRBV4-1 and J is TRBJ1-4; D gene uncertain. The length of the CDR3 is 15 residues. CDR1 MGHRA and CDR2 YSYEKL come from the germline V gene. V dropped 3 bases and J dropped 2 bases, with 10 bases sitting between them. CDR3 amino acids: CASSHIIGTNEKLFF. The CDR3 bases are TGCGCCAGCAGCCATATCATTGGTACTAATGAAAAACTGTTTTTT.

This clonotype was observed at least ten times. The V and J genes are TRBV5-6 and TRBJ2-5, with a possible D match to TRBD1 (6 bases). CDR1 is SGHDT and CDR2 is YYEEEE in the germline V gene. The V end was cut by 0 bases, the J end by 10 bases, with 7 bases between. The CDR3 has 11 residues. This chain's CDR3 is CASSLAGHQYF. The CDR3 region has the DNA TGTGCCAGCAGCTTGGCGGGACACCAGTACTTC.

On this clonotype itself: It differs at one base from a far larger clone, so likely a read error. V usage is TRBV6-4 and J usage is TRBJ2-1; D might be TRBD1 or TRBD2, each matching 5 bases. Germline loops: CDR1 MRHNA, CDR2 SNTAGT. The CDR3 loop spans 13 amino acids. CDR3 sequence reads: CASSGAKTNEKFF. DNA of the CDR3: TGTGCCAGCAGCGGGGCTAAGACGAATGAGAAGTTCTTC.

The sample holds many counts of this clonotype. The chain employs TRBV4-2 and TRBJ2-2; D is possibly TRBD1 or TRBD2 (6 bases each). Trimming removed 0 bases from V and 3 bases from J, with 11 bases in between. The germline gives CDR1 LGHNA, CDR2 YNFKEQ. The CDR3 extends over 16 amino acids. The CDR3 bases are TGTGCCAGCAGCCAAGATCCAGGGGAGGACACCGGGGAGCTGTTTTTT. Its translation: CASSQDPGEDTGELFF.

This clonotype appeared many times. V usage is TRBV20-1 and J usage is TRBJ1-1; D gene unclear. The germline V gene has CDR1 DFQATT and CDR2 SNEGSKA (reference sequence). The V end lost 0 bases, the J end lost 8 bases, and 10 bases lay between the germline ends. This CDR3 spans 12 amino acids. The DNA of the CDR3 is TGCAGTGCTAGAGATCCTGGTCAAGAAGCTTTCTTT. Translation: CSARDPGQEAFF.

Notes on this clonotype: The junction departs from germline at one end; a sequencing error may be responsible. The V call is TRBV6-5, the J call TRBJ1-6, with 8 bases matching TRBD1. CDR1 and CDR2 (germline): MNHEY, SVGAGI. CDR3 size: 16 residues. CDR3 in DNA: TGTGCTAGCAGTTACGGGGACAGGTCCTATAATTCACACCTCCACTTT. Translated, it gives CASSYGDRSYNSHLHF.

About this clonotype itself: A read error likely explains this, since a far larger clone differs by one base. The rearrangement links TRBV6-2 or TRBV6-3 to TRBJ2-2, with a weak D call TRBD1 (6 bases). This CDR3 is built from 18 residues. CDR1 is MNHEY, CDR2 SVGEGT, per germline. This chain's CDR3 is CASSPGLTGQTNTVELFF. CDR3 in DNA: TGTGCCAGCAGTCCCGGGCTGACGGGACAAACAAACACCGTGGAGCTGTTTTTT.

This clonotype has a count of ten or more. V and J are TRBV5-1 and TRBJ1-2; 7 nucleotides agree with TRBD1. The germline gives CDR1 SGHRS, CDR2 YFSETQ. V shed 0 bases, J shed 7 bases, and the junction held 3 bases outside the gene matches. The CDR3 has 13 residues. The CDR3, as DNA: TGCGCCAGCAGCTTGGGGCAGGGGGTTGGCTACACCTTC. Its protein product is CASSLGQGVGYTF.

This clonotype was counted ten times or more. The chain carries TRBV5-1 and TRBJ2-6; D gene unclear. V lost 0 bases, J lost 2 bases, and 6 bases lay in between. Germline V gene data show CDR1 as SGHRS and CDR2 as YFSETQ. CDR3 length: 15 residues. The CDR3 nucleotides read TGCGCCAGCAGCTTGGGTGGGACTGGGGCCAACGTCCTGACTTTC. Translated, it gives CASSLGGTGANVLTF.